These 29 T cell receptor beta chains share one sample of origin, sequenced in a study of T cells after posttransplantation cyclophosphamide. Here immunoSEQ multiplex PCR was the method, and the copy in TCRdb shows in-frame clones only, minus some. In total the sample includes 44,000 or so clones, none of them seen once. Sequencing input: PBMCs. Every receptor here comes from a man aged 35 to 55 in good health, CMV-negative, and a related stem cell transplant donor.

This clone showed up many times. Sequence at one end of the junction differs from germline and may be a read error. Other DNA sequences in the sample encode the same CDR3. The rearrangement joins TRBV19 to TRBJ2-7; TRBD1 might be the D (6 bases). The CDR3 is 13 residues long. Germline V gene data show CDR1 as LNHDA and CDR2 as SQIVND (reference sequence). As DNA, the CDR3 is TGTGCCAGTTCGGCTGGGGGCAGCTACGAGCAGTATTTC. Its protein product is CASSAGGSYEQYF. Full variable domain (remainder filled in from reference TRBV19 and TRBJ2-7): DGGITQSPKYLFRKEGQNVTLSCEQNLNHDAMYWYRQDPGQGLRLIYYSQIVNDFQKGDIAEGYSVSREKKESFPLTVTSAQKNPTAFYLCASSAGGSYEQYFGPGTRLTVT.

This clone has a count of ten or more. The CDR3 bases are TGCAGCGTTCAGGGAGGAATATCCTACGAGCAGTACTTC. Translating it yields CSVQGGISYEQYF. The chain is built from TRBV29-1 and TRBJ2-7; a weak D match, TRBD2 (6 bases). Germline V CDR1 and CDR2: SQVTM, ANQGSEA. This CDR3 contains 13 residues. Trimming shortened V by 5 bases and J by 1 base, and 12 bases separated the two germline ends.

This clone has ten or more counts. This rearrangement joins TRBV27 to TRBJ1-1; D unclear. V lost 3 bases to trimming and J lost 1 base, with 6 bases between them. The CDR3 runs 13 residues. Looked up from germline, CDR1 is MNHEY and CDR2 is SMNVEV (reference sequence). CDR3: CASSFTRNTEAFF. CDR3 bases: TGTGCCAGCAGTTTTACCAGGAACACTGAAGCTTTCTTT.

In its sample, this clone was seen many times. This CDR3 reads CAWSVQNSGNTIYF. The CDR3 DNA reads TGTGCCTGGAGTGTCCAGAACTCTGGAAACACCATATATTTT. The rearrangement links TRBV30 to TRBJ1-3; D is uncertain. Looked up from germline, CDR1 is GTSNPN and CDR2 is SVGIG (reference sequence). There are 14 residues in the CDR3. The V end was cut by 0 bases, the J end by 0 bases, with 6 bases between.

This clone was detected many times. The CDR3 here is CASSFGTGAYEQYF. The CDR3 coding sequence is TGTGCCAGCAGTTTTGGGACAGGAGCCTACGAGCAGTACTTC. This chain connects TRBV27 to TRBJ2-7; TRBD1 matches at 8 bases. Germline assignment: CDR1 MNHEY and CDR2 SMNVEV (reference sequence). V shed 3 bases and J 2 bases; nucleotides not matched to a gene: 3. CDR3 length: 14 residues.

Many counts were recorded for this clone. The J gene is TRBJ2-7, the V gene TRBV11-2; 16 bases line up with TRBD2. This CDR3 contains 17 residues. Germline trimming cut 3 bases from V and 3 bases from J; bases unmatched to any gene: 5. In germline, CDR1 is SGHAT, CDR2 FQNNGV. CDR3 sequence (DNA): TGTGCCAGCAGCTTGGGACTAGCGGGAGGGCCGGGCTACGAGCAGTACTTC. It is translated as CASSLGLAGGPGYEQYF. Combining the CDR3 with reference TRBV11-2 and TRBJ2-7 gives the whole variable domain EAGVAQSPRYKIIEKRQSVAFWCNPISGHATLYWYQQILGQGPKLLIQFQNNGVVDDSQLPKDRFSAERLKGVDSTLKIQPAKLEDSAVYLCASSLGLAGGPGYEQYFGPGTRLTVT.

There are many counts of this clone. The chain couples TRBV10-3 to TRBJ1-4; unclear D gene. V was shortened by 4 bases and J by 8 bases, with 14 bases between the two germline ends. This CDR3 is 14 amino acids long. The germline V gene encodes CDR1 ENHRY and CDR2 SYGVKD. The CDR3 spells CAISVDPGSEKLFF. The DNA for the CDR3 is TGTGCCATCAGTGTCGACCCGGGGAGCGAAAAACTGTTTTTT.

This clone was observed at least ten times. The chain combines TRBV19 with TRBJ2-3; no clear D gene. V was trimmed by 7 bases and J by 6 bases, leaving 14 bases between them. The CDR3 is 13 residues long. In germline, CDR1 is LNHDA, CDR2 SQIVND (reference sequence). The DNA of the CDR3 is TGTGCCAGTACGACTGATCAAATGGATACGCAGTATTTT. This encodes CASTTDQMDTQYF.

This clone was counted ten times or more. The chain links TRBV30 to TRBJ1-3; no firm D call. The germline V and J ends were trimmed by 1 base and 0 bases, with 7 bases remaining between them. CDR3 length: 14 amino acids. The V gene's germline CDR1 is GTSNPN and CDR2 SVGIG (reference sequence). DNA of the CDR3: TGTGCCTGGAGTGCTGGGAGCTCTGGAAACACCATATATTTT. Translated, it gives CAWSAGSSGNTIYF. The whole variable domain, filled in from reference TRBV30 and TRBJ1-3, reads SQTIHQWPATLVQPVGSPLSLECTVEGTSNPNLYWYRQAAGRGLQLLFYSVGIGQISSEVPQNLSASRPQDRQFILSSKKLLLSDSGFYLCAWSAGSSGNTIYFGEGSWLTVV.

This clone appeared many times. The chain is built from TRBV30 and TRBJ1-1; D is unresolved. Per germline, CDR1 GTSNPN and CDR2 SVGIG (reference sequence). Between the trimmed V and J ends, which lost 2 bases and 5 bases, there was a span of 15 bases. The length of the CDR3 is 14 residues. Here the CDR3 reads CAWSRGSGGTEAFF. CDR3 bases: TGTGCCTGGAGTAGAGGGTCCGGAGGGACTGAAGCTTTCTTT. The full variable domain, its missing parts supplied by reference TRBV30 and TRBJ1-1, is SQTIHQWPATLVQPVGSPLSLECTVEGTSNPNLYWYRQAAGRGLQLLFYSVGIGQISSEVPQNLSASRPQDRQFILSSKKLLLSDSGFYLCAWSRGSGGTEAFFGQGTRLTVV.

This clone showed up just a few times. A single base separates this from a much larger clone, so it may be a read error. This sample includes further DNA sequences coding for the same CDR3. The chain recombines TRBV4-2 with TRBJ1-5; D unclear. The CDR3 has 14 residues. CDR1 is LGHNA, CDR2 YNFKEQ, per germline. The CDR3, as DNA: TGTGCCAGCAGCCAAGAGCTTCGGGGTCAGCCCCAGCACTTT. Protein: CASSQELRGQPQHF.

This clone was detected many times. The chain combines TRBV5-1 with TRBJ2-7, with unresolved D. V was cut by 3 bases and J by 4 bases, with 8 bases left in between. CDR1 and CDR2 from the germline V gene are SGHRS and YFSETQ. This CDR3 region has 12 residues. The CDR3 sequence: CASSSLTYEQYF. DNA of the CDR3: TGCGCCAGCAGCTCCTTAACATACGAGCAGTACTTC.

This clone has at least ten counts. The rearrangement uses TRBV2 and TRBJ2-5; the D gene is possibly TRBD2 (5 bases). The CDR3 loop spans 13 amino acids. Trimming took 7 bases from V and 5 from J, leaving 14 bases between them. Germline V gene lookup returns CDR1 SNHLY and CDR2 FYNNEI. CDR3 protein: CASTRESRETQYF. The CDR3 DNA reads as TGTGCCAGCACGAGGGAATCTCGGGAGACCCAGTACTTC.

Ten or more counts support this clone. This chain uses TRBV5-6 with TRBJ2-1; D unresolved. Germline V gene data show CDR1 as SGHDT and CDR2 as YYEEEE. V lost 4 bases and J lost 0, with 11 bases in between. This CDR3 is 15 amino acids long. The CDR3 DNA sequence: TGTGCCAGCAGCCGCTCTCCTAGCTCCTACAATGAGCAGTTCTTC. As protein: CASSRSPSSYNEQFF.

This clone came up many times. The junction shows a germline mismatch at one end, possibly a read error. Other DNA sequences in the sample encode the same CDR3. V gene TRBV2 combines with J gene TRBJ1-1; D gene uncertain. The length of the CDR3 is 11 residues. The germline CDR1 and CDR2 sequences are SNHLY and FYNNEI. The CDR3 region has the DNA TGCGCCAGCAGGCATGACTTGGAAGCTTTCTTT. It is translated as CASRHDLEAFF. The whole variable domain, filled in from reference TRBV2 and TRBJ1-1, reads EPEVTQTPSHQVTQMGQEVILRCVPISNHLYFYWYRQILGQKVEFLVSFYNNEISEKSEIFDDQFSVERPDGSNFTLKIRSTKLEDSAMYFCASRHDLEAFFGQGTRLTVV.

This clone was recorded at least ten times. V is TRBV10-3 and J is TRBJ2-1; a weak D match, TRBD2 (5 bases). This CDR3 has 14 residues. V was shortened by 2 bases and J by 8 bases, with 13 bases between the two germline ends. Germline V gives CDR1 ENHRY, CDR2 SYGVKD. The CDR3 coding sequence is TGTGCCATCAGTGAGCGGGGAGTATCGGATGAGCAGTTCTTC. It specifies CAISERGVSDEQFF.

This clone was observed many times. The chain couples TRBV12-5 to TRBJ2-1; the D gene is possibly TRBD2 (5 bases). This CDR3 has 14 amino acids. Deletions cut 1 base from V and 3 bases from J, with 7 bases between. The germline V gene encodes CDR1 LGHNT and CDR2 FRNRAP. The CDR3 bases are TGTGCTAGTGGTTTGGAACGGGACTACAATGAGCAGTTCTTC. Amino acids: CASGLERDYNEQFF. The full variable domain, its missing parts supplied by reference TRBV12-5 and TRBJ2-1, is DARVTQTPRHKVTEMGQEVTMRCQPILGHNTVFWYRQTMMQGLELLAYFRNRAPLDDSGMPKDRFSAEMPDATLATLKIQPSEPRDSAVYFCASGLERDYNEQFFGPGTRLTVL.

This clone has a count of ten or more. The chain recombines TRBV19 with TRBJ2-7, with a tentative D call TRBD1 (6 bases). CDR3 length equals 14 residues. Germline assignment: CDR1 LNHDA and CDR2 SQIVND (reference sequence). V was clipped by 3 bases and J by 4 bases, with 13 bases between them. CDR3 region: CASSIMGHQYEQYF. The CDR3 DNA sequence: TGTGCCAGTAGTATTATGGGACACCAGTACGAGCAGTACTTC.

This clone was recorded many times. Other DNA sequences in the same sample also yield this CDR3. The CDR3 sequence: CASSLRTSGSYNEQFF. The CDR3 DNA reads TGTGCCAGTAGTCTGCGGACTAGCGGGAGTTACAATGAGCAGTTCTTC. The chain uses TRBV19 and TRBJ2-1, with 13 bases matching TRBD2. The CDR3 is made up of 16 amino acids. Germline V lookup: CDR1 LNHDA, CDR2 SQIVND (reference sequence). V was clipped by 5 bases and J by 4 bases; unmatched bases: 5. Based on the CDR3 plus reference TRBV19 and TRBJ2-1, the full variable domain is DGGITQSPKYLFRKEGQNVTLSCEQNLNHDAMYWYRQDPGQGLRLIYYSQIVNDFQKGDIAEGYSVSREKKESFPLTVTSAQKNPTAFYLCASSLRTSGSYNEQFFGPGTRLTVL.

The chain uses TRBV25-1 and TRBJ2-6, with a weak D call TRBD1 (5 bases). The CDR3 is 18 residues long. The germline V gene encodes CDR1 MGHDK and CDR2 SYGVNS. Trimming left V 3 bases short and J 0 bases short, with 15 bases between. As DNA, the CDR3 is TGTGCCAGCAGTGATTCAGGGCCGAGGAGCTCTGGGGCCAACGTCCTGACTTTC. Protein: CASSDSGPRSSGANVLTF. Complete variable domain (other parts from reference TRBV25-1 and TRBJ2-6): EADIYQTPRYLVIGTGKKITLECSQTMGHDKMYWYQQDPGMELHLIHYSYGVNSTEKGDLSSESTVSRIRTEHFPLTLESARPSHTSQYLCASSDSGPRSSGANVLTFGAGSRLTVL.

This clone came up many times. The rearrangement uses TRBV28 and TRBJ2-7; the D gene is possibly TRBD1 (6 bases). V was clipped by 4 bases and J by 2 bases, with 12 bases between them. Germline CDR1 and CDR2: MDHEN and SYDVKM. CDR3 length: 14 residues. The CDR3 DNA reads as TGTGCCAGCAGTTATTACAGGGAGACCTACGAGCAGTACTTC. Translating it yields CASSYYRETYEQYF.

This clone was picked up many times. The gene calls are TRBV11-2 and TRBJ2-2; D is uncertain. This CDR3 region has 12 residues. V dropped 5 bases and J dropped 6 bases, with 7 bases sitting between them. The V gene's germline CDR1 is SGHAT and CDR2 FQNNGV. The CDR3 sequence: CASSPRAGELFF. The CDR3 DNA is TGTGCCAGCAGCCCCCGGGCCGGGGAGCTGTTTTTT.

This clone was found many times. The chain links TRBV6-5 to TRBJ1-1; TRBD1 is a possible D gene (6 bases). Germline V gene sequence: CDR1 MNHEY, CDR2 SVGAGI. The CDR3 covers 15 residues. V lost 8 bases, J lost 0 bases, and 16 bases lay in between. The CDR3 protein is CASSTKGHLNTEAFF. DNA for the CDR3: TGTGCCAGCTCAACAAAGGGACACCTGAACACTGAAGCTTTCTTT.

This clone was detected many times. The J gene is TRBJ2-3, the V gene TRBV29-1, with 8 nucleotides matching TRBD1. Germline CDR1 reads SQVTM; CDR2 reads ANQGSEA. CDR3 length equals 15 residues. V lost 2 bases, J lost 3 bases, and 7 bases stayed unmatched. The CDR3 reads CSVEKGQGNTDTQYF. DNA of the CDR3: TGCAGCGTTGAAAAAGGACAGGGTAATACAGATACGCAGTATTTT.

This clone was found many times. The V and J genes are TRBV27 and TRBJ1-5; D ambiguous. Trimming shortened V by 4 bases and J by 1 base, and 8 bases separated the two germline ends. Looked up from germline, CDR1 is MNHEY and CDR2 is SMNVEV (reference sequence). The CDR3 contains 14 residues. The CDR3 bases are TGTGCCAGCAGTTACGGAGCAAGCAATCAGCCCCAGCATTTT. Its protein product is CASSYGASNQPQHF.

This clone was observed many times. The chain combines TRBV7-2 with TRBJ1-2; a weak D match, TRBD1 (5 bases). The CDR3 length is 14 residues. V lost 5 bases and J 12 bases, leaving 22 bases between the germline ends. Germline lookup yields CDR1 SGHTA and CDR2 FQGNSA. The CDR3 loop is CASSPPQEGGGDTF. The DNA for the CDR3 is TGTGCCAGCAGCCCCCCCCAAGAAGGTGGGGGGGACACCTTC.

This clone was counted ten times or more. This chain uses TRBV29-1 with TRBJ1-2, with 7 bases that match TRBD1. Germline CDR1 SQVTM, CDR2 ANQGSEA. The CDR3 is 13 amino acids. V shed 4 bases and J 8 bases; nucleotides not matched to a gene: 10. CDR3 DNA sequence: TGCAGCGTTGGGGCAGGGGGGACTAGCGGCTACACCTTC. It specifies CSVGAGGTSGYTF.

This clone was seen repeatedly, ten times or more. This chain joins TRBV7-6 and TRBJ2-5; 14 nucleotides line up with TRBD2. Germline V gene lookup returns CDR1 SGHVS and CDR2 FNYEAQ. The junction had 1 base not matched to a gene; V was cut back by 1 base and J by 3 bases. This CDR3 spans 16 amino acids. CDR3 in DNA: TGTGCCAGCAGCTTAGTGACTAGCGGGAGGGAAGAGACCCAGTACTTC. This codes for CASSLVTSGREETQYF.

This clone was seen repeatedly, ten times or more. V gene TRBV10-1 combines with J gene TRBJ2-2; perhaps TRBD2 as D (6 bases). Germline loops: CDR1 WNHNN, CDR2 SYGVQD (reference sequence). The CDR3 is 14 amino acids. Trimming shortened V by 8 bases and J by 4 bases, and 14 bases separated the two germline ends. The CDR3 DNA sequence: TGCGCCAGCCGAGGACTAAAAACCACCGGGGAGCTGTTTTTT. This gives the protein CASRGLKTTGELFF.